The rows below give T cell receptor beta chains drawn from one sample of a study of blood T cell repertoires in COVID-19. Assay used: immunoSEQ multiplex PCR; TCRdb lists only in-frame clones, some missing. The sample yields 84,000 or so clones, 60% to 85% seen once. Specimen: peripheral blood. The receptors originated from a human donor in a cohort sampled during active COVID-19. Each CDR3 is given with its conserved first and last residue. A D gene is named only where the DNA matches it firmly. Clone sizes are given selectively: once, few, many, or a class where the clone is expanded.

CDR3aa,CDR3nt,j_gene,d_gene,v_gene,abundance
CASSSGTSGAQGEQYF,TGTGCCAGCAGCTCGGGGACTAGCGGGGCTCAGGGGGAGCAGTACTTC,TRBJ2-7,TRBD2,TRBV7-2,-
CASSPVSGAGGDQPQHF,TGTGCCAGCTCACCGGTATCCGGGGCAGGGGGCGATCAGCCCCAGCATTTT,TRBJ1-5,TRBD1,TRBV18,-
CASIYQGAVNIQYF,TGTGCCAGCATTTACCAGGGGGCGGTAAACATTCAGTACTTC,TRBJ2-4,TRBD1,TRBV6-5,-
CASSSIYRDSNQPQHF,TGTGCCAGCAGTTCAATTTACAGGGATAGCAATCAGCCCCAGCATTTT,TRBJ1-5,-,TRBV28,-
CASSPTGDSGNTEAFF,TGTGCCAGCTCACCTACCGGAGATTCGGGGAACACTGAAGCTTTCTTT,TRBJ1-1,-,TRBV18,-
CASSPYLAGRGEETQYF,TGTGCCAGCAGCCCATACCTAGCGGGGCGAGGAGAAGAGACCCAGTACTTC,TRBJ2-5,TRBD2,TRBV5-8,-
CASSDRGTVDSPLHF,TGTGCCAGCAGCGACCGTGGGACAGTTGATTCACCCCTCCACTTT,TRBJ1-6,TRBD1,TRBV5-4,-
CASSIGQSYGYTF,TGTGCCAGCAGTATTGGACAGTCCTATGGCTACACCTTC,TRBJ1-2,-,TRBV25-1,-
CASSFWQGNEQFF,TGTGCCAGCAGTTTTTGGCAGGGGAATGAGCAGTTCTTC,TRBJ2-1,-,TRBV12-3/TRBV12-4,-
CASSYTPDIFDEQYF,TGTGCCAGCAGTTACACCCCGGACATCTTCGACGAGCAGTACTTC,TRBJ2-7,-,TRBV6-2/TRBV6-3,few
CASSYSRANTGELFF,TGTGCCAGCAGTTACTCGAGGGCTAACACCGGGGAGCTGTTTTTT,TRBJ2-2,-,TRBV6-2/TRBV6-3,-
CSLRGDTEAFF,TGCAGCTTACGGGGGGACACTGAAGCTTTCTTT,TRBJ1-1,-,TRBV29-1,-
CASSFTGGEYEQYF,TGTGCCAGCAGCTTTACAGGGGGCGAATACGAGCAGTACTTC,TRBJ2-7,TRBD1,TRBV7-9,-
CASSPGTLGESANTIYF,TGTGCCAGCAGCCCCGGAACCCTAGGGGAATCTGCAAACACCATATATTTT,TRBJ1-3,-,TRBV28,-
CASSMMGQGPYEQYF,TGTGCCAGTAGTATGATGGGACAGGGTCCCTACGAGCAGTACTTC,TRBJ2-7,TRBD1,TRBV19,-
CASRHGLAGGPYEQYF,TGTGCCAGCAGGCACGGACTAGCGGGGGGGCCCTACGAGCAGTACTTC,TRBJ2-7,TRBD2,TRBV2,once
CASRATGRGTGELFF,TGTGCCAGCAGGGCGACAGGGCGCGGCACCGGGGAGCTGTTTTTT,TRBJ2-2,TRBD1,TRBV28,few
CASTGTGRNYGYTF,TGTGCCAGTACAGGGACAGGCCGAAACTATGGCTACACCTTC,TRBJ1-2,TRBD1,TRBV3-1/TRBV3-2,-
CASSLSGGSTEAFF,TGCGCCAGCAGCTTGAGCGGGGGGAGCACTGAAGCTTTCTTT,TRBJ1-1,-,TRBV5-1,-
CASSLVQGNQPQHF,TGTGCCAGCAGCTTAGTACAGGGTAATCAGCCCCAGCATTTT,TRBJ1-5,-,TRBV7-2,-
CAWRDSPTQPQHF,TGTGCCTGGCGGGACAGCCCGACCCAGCCCCAGCATTTT,TRBJ1-5,TRBD1,TRBV30,-
CASQGDPRGKNIQYF,TGTGCCAGCCAGGGAGACCCTCGGGGGAAAAACATTCAGTACTTC,TRBJ2-4,-,TRBV11-3,-
CASSPGQGAGKETQYF,TGCGCCAGCAGCCCTGGACAGGGGGCGGGCAAAGAGACCCAGTACTTC,TRBJ2-5,TRBD1,TRBV5-1,-
CASSQDRSNYGYTF,TGTGCCAGCAGCCAAGATCGGTCCAACTATGGCTACACCTTC,TRBJ1-2,-,TRBV3-1/TRBV3-2,few
CASSSGDRGRNQPQHF,TGTGCCAGCTCATCGGGGGACAGGGGACGCAATCAGCCCCAGCATTTT,TRBJ1-5,TRBD1,TRBV18,-
CASSIRGTGFPHEQYF,TGTGCCAGCAGCATAAGGGGGACAGGGTTTCCACACGAGCAGTACTTC,TRBJ2-7,TRBD1,TRBV11-2,-